This T cell receptor (beta chain) came from a study of T cell responses to AZD1222 COVID-19 vaccine. This CDR3 is built from 14 residues. Between the trimmed V and J ends, which lost 7 bases and 3 bases, there was a span of 16 bases. Germline lookup yields CDR1 SGHTA and CDR2 FQGNSA. This clone was seen a single time. Data came from immunoSEQ multiplex PCR; TCRdb stores just in-frame clones and leaves some out. The sample includes around 150,000 clones, 90% of them seen just once. Sequences were derived from peripheral blood, sampled 28 days after the second AZD1222 dose. This chain connects TRBV7-2 to TRBJ2-7; D may be TRBD1 (6 bases). The TCR was taken from an adult who received the AZD1222 COVID-19 vaccine. The CDR3 loop is CASTSNRASYEQYF. In DNA, the CDR3 is TGTGCCAGCACCTCGAACAGGGCAAGCTACGAGCAGTACTTC.